These 28 T cell receptor beta chains were sequenced from one sample in a study of blood T cell repertoires in COVID-19 (TCRdb year 2020). Preparation of the library involved the immunoSEQ multiplex PCR assay. Drawn from immuneACCESS, this table holds only the in-frame rearrangements with V and J called that TCRdb kept. Clones are partly lost; checked studies trace under half to an unresolved V gene and leave the rest unexplained. Within this sample are tens of thousands of clones, with 85% to 90% of them counted one time only. The biggest ten clones account for less than 6% of the sample. The sample consisted of peripheral blood. The source of these receptors is a woman aged 80 or older with active COVID-19.

The table lists this clone with a count of one. The chain joins TRBV2 to TRBJ2-4; unclear D gene. Germline V lookup: CDR1 SNHLY, CDR2 FYNNEI. The CDR3 contains 14 residues. Trimming shortened V by 7 bases and J by 1 base, and 11 bases separated the two germline ends. The CDR3 nucleotides read TGTGCCAGCAAAGAGTCATTCGCCAAAAACATTCAGTACTTC. It codes for CASKESFAKNIQYF.

This chain connects TRBV24-1 to TRBJ2-1, with 8 bases matching TRBD1. The CDR3 sequence is 18 residues long. The trim removed 2 bases at V and 0 bases at J, leaving 8 bases unmatched. The germline V gene encodes CDR1 KGHDR and CDR2 SFDVKD. The CDR3 sequence is CATSDSPGQGVSYNEQFF. In nucleotides, the CDR3 is TGTGCCACCAGTGATTCCCCTGGACAGGGAGTCTCCTACAATGAGCAGTTCTTC.

This CDR3 is CASRGGVTEAFF. The CDR3 DNA is TGTGCCAGTCGGGGGGGAGTCACTGAAGCTTTCTTT. The V call is TRBV18, the J call TRBJ1-1; perhaps TRBD1 as D (5 bases). The V end was cut by 9 bases, the J end by 4 bases, with 12 bases between. CDR3 size: 12 residues. Germline V gene data show CDR1 as KGHSH and CDR2 as LQKENI. Full variable domain (outside the CDR3, taken from reference TRBV18 and TRBJ1-1): NAGVMQNPRHLVRRRGQEARLRCSPMKGHSHVYWYRQLPEEGLKFMVYLQKENIIDESGMPKERFSAEFPKEGPSILRIQQVVRGDSAAYFCASRGGVTEAFFGQGTRLTVV.

V is TRBV27 and J is TRBJ1-5; D ambiguous. The germline CDR1 and CDR2 sequences are MNHEY and SMNVEV (reference sequence). Trimming removed 5 bases at V and 7 bases at J, with 12 bases between. The CDR3 length is 13 residues. Written as DNA, the CDR3 is TGTGCCAGCAGTCCTAGGGAGAACCAGCCCCAGCATTTT. This encodes CASSPRENQPQHF.

The rearrangement joins TRBV4-3 to TRBJ2-6; 10 bases map to TRBD2. CDR3 length: 19 amino acids. Germline V gives CDR1 LGHNA, CDR2 YSLEER. J was trimmed by 1 base and V by 5 bases; bases with no gene match: 11. The CDR3 here is CASSIELAGRGSGANVLTF. The CDR3 DNA reads TGCGCCAGCAGCATAGAACTAGCGGGACGGGGATCTGGGGCCAACGTCCTGACTTTC.

The V gene is TRBV20-1, the J gene TRBJ1-5; D perhaps matches TRBD1 (5 bases). Germline V gene data show CDR1 as DFQATT and CDR2 as SNEGSKA (reference sequence). The V end was cut by 3 bases, the J end by 4 bases, with 10 bases between. CDR3 size: 13 residues. The chain's CDR3 is CSASVGVNQPQHF. The DNA for the CDR3 is TGCAGTGCTAGTGTAGGGGTTAATCAGCCCCAGCATTTT.

The V gene is TRBV6-2 or TRBV6-3, the J gene TRBJ1-1, with TRBD1 matching over 7 bases. With V trimmed by 0 bases and J by 7 bases, 5 bases remained unmatched. This CDR3 has 14 residues. Per germline, CDR1 MNHEY and CDR2 SVGEGT. CDR3 in DNA: TGTGCCAGCAGTTACTCGAAGGGGGCTAGTGAAGCTTTCTTT. The encoded protein is CASSYSKGASEAFF.

CDR3 DNA: TGTGCCTGGTTGAGGGATAATTCACCCCTCCACTTT. This codes for CAWLRDNSPLHF. This chain connects TRBV30 to TRBJ1-6, with D hard to call. The CDR3 is 12 residues long. Germline lookup yields CDR1 GTSNPN and CDR2 SVGIG (reference sequence). The V gene lost 5 bases and the J gene lost 5 bases, with 7 bases spanning the gap.

CDR3 residues: CASSSLAGVYEQFF. CDR3 coding DNA: TGTGCCAGCAGCTCCCTAGCGGGAGTTTATGAGCAGTTCTTC. The V call is TRBV6-2 or TRBV6-3, the J call TRBJ2-1; 10 bases line up with TRBD2. This CDR3 contains 14 residues. Germline-derived CDR1 and CDR2 are MNHEY and SVGEGT. V was clipped by 6 bases and J by 8 bases; unmatched bases: 7.

This clone was seen a single time. J is TRBJ2-3 and V is TRBV7-9; perhaps TRBD2 as D (5 bases). CDR3 length: 14 residues. V was clipped by 0 bases and J by 4 bases, with 8 bases between them. CDR1 and CDR2 from the germline V gene are SEHNR and FQNEAQ (reference sequence). The CDR3 sequence: CASSLAGASDTQYF. The CDR3 nucleotides read TGTGCCAGCAGCTTAGCGGGAGCCTCAGATACGCAGTATTTT. Variable domain in full (rest from reference TRBV7-9 and TRBJ2-3): DTGVSQNPRHKITKRGQNVTFRCDPISEHNRLYWYRQTLGQGPEFLTYFQNEAQLEKSRLLSDRFSAERPKGSFSTLEIQRTEQGDSAMYLCASSLAGASDTQYFGPGTRLTVL.

V is TRBV7-2 and J is TRBJ2-5; D is possibly TRBD1 (7 bases). Germline assignment: CDR1 SGHTA and CDR2 FQGNSA. Between the trimmed V and J ends, which lost 5 bases and 9 bases, there was a span of 19 bases. The CDR3 is 14 residues long. As DNA, the CDR3 is TGTGCCAGCAGCCCGCGGGACAGCAATTACGCCCAGTACTTC. It is translated as CASSPRDSNYAQYF.

J is TRBJ1-1 and V is TRBV7-9; TRBD1 might be the D (5 bases). The CDR3 contains 14 residues. Trimming pared 5 bases from V and 1 base from J, leaving 11 bases between. The germline gives CDR1 SEHNR, CDR2 FQNEAQ (reference sequence). The CDR3 loop is CASSLGLPNTEAFF. The CDR3 nucleotides read TGTGCCAGCAGCCTGGGACTCCCGAACACTGAAGCTTTCTTT.

The chain links TRBV5-1 to TRBJ2-5, with 11 bases matching TRBD2. Germline trimming cut 0 bases from V and 5 bases from J; bases unmatched to any gene: 3. The length of the CDR3 is 15 residues. Looked up from germline, CDR1 is SGHRS and CDR2 is YFSETQ. The CDR3 region has the DNA TGCGCCAGCAGCTTGGCCGGACTAGCGGGCGAGACCCAGTACTTC. Translation: CASSLAGLAGETQYF.

CDR3 coding DNA: TGTGCCAGCGGGACTTCTAGCACAGATACGCAGTATTTT. Residues: CASGTSSTDTQYF. The chain combines TRBV28 with TRBJ2-3, with D possibly matching TRBD2 (6 bases). CDR3 length equals 13 residues. V lost 8 bases, J lost 0 bases, and 9 bases lay in between. Germline CDR1 MDHEN, CDR2 SYDVKM.

The chain links TRBV19 to TRBJ1-6; D not certain. V was shortened by 5 bases and J by 5 bases, with 13 bases between the two germline ends. This CDR3 is 15 amino acids long. CDR1 and CDR2 (germline): LNHDA, SQIVND (reference sequence). CDR3 amino acids: CASSRDLRNNSPLHF. DNA for the CDR3: TGTGCCAGTAGTCGTGACTTACGAAATAATTCACCCCTCCACTTT. The whole variable domain, remainder taken from reference TRBV19 and TRBJ1-6, is DGGITQSPKYLFRKEGQNVTLSCEQNLNHDAMYWYRQDPGQGLRLIYYSQIVNDFQKGDIAEGYSVSREKKESFPLTVTSAQKNPTAFYLCASSRDLRNNSPLHFGNGTRLTVT.

There are a few counts of this clone. V gene TRBV27 combines with J gene TRBJ2-7; 9 bases agree with TRBD1. The CDR3 length is 15 residues. The germline V gene encodes CDR1 MNHEY and CDR2 SMNVEV (reference sequence). V trimming: 6 bases; J trimming: 5 bases; junction bases outside the gene matches: 11. CDR3 amino acids: CASSLLTGGGHEQYF. The CDR3, as DNA: TGTGCCAGCAGCCTTCTCACAGGGGGCGGCCACGAGCAGTACTTC.

V and J are TRBV19 and TRBJ1-3, with 9 bases matching TRBD1. Looked up from germline, CDR1 is LNHDA and CDR2 is SQIVND (reference sequence). The V segment lost 6 bases and the J segment 2 bases; nucleotides outside the gene matches: 5. The CDR3 is 15 residues long. CDR3 protein: CASSSQGATGNTIYF. DNA for the CDR3: TGTGCCAGTAGCTCACAGGGGGCTACTGGAAACACCATATATTTT.

The V gene is TRBV28, the J gene TRBJ2-7; a possible D gene is TRBD2 (6 bases). CDR3 length equals 15 residues. CDR1 is MDHEN, CDR2 SYDVKM, per germline. V dropped 5 bases and J dropped 4 bases, with 18 bases sitting between them. In DNA, the CDR3 is TGTGCCAGCAGTCTAAGAAGCGGGTTTGCGTACGAGCAGTACTTC. As protein: CASSLRSGFAYEQYF.

The chain carries TRBV18 and TRBJ2-2, with 9 bases fitting TRBD2. The trim removed 2 bases at V and 6 bases at J, leaving 7 bases unmatched. The V gene's germline CDR1 is KGHSH and CDR2 LQKENI. This CDR3 has 16 amino acids. CDR3 bases: TGTGCCAGCTCACCAAATGGAGCGGGAGGTTCCGGGGAGCTGTTTTTT. The encoded protein is CASSPNGAGGSGELFF.

This clone was seen a few times. The V and J genes are TRBV27 and TRBJ2-7; 9 bases align to TRBD2. Germline loops: CDR1 MNHEY, CDR2 SMNVEV (reference sequence). This CDR3 has 20 amino acids. Trimming removed 6 bases from V and 6 bases from J; junction bases left unmatched: 27. DNA of the CDR3: TGTGCCAGCAGGCCTACCCGCCGGTGGGGGCGGGAGGGGGCCCCCTCCGAGCAGTACTTC. Residues: CASRPTRRWGREGAPSEQYF.

The V call is TRBV6-6, the J call TRBJ2-1, with 9 bases fitting TRBD2. This CDR3 comprises 16 residues. CDR1 and CDR2 (germline): MNHNY, SVGAGI (reference sequence). V shed 7 bases and J 3 bases; nucleotides not matched to a gene: 10. The CDR3 here is CASTNLQTSGYNEQFF. In DNA form, the CDR3 reads TGTGCCAGCACCAATCTACAGACTAGCGGCTACAATGAGCAGTTCTTC.

The chain has TRBV7-6 and TRBJ2-3, with 12 bases that match TRBD2. V was pared by 2 bases and J by 5 bases, with 5 bases of the junction left unmatched. The CDR3 has 16 amino acids. Germline V gives CDR1 SGHVS, CDR2 FNYEAQ. As DNA, the CDR3 is TGTGCCAGCAGCTTACGACTAGCGGGAGAAATAGATACGCAGTATTTT. It codes for CASSLRLAGEIDTQYF.

The rearrangement joins TRBV7-2 to TRBJ1-5; the D gene is possibly TRBD1 (6 bases). Trimming removed 1 base at V and 3 bases at J, with 10 bases between. CDR1 SGHTA and CDR2 FQGNSA come from the germline V gene. This CDR3 has 15 residues. CDR3 in amino acids: CASSLGQGLNQPQHF. The CDR3, as DNA: TGTGCCAGCAGCTTAGGGCAGGGGCTCAATCAGCCCCAGCATTTT.

The V gene is TRBV7-2, the J gene TRBJ2-5, with 7 nucleotides matching TRBD2. The ends lost 5 bases at V and 0 bases at J; junction bases unmatched: 12. The CDR3 sequence is 17 residues long. The germline V gene has CDR1 SGHTA and CDR2 FQGNSA. This CDR3 is CASSQSRIAGYQETQYF. The CDR3 DNA reads TGTGCCAGCAGCCAAAGCCGCATAGCGGGCTACCAAGAGACCCAGTACTTC.

V gene TRBV5-6 combines with J gene TRBJ2-1; D is possibly TRBD2 (6 bases). This CDR3 spans 15 amino acids. Germline V lookup: CDR1 SGHDT, CDR2 YYEEEE. Trimming cost V 4 bases and J 2 bases, with 13 bases left between them. Here the CDR3 DNA reads TGTGCCAGCAGCCTGGGACTGATAACCTACAATGAGCAGTTCTTC. Its protein is CASSLGLITYNEQFF.

This clone was picked up one time. This chain joins TRBV28 and TRBJ2-2; no definite D call. The V gene's germline CDR1 is MDHEN and CDR2 SYDVKM. V was trimmed by 7 bases and J by 7 bases, leaving 10 bases between them. The CDR3 spans 12 residues. The CDR3: CASKTRIGELFF. CDR3 nucleotide sequence: TGTGCCAGCAAGACGCGGATCGGGGAGCTGTTTTTT. The complete variable domain, with remaining parts taken from reference TRBV28 and TRBJ2-2, reads DVKVTQSSRYLVKRTGEKVFLECVQDMDHENMFWYRQDPGLGLRLIYFSYDVKMKEKGDIPEGYSVSREKKERFSLILESASTNQTSMYLCASKTRIGELFFGEGSRLTVL.

The chain has TRBV7-9 and TRBJ2-1, with 7 bases that match TRBD1. V lost 5 bases to trimming and J lost 8 bases; unmatched junction nucleotides: 18. Germline CDR1 SEHNR, CDR2 FQNEAQ (reference sequence). The CDR3 loop spans 17 amino acids. The DNA for the CDR3 is TGTGCCAGCAGCACTCATACGAGGCTTCAGGGGGTTTATGAGCAGTTCTTC. Its translation: CASSTHTRLQGVYEQFF.

This CDR3 is CASRGRGGQVYEQYF. CDR3 sequence (DNA): TGTGCCAGCAGGGGAAGGGGGGGACAAGTGTACGAGCAGTACTTC. This chain joins TRBV2 and TRBJ2-7, with D perhaps TRBD2 (7 bases). Trimming took off 6 bases at V and 4 bases at J, with 19 bases between the two ends. This CDR3 region has 15 residues. Germline CDR1 reads SNHLY; CDR2 reads FYNNEI.